This T cell receptor beta chain was captured in a study of T-cell memory formation after mild COVID-19. Whole-study findings and limits: Most CD4+ clones that shrank were in CM and EM, while CD8+ ones turned up in EMRA.

This clonotype was detected a few times. Antigen unknown. One entry per CDR3 protein, called by TCRdb with MiXCR from the 5' RACE reads. The sample yields under 200,000 distinct CDR3 sequences, about 28% seen once. CDR1 and CDR2 from the germline V gene are SGHKS and YYEKEE (reference sequence). With 3 bases removed from V and 4 bases from J, the gap between germline ends came to 8 bases. The CDR3 totals 13 residues. The clonotype comes from an adult woman who had mild COVID-19 (a few samples of this study predate the infection). Cell type and time point are not known. The J gene is TRBJ2-1, the V gene TRBV5-5; D is possibly TRBD2 (5 bases). Sequencing was done on a sample of PBMCs or a T cell subset sorted from them (not recorded which). CDR3: CASSSRGYNEQFF. The CDR3, as DNA: TGTGCCAGCAGCTCCCGGGGTTACAATGAGCAGTTCTTC.